One and the same sample provided the 10 T cell receptor beta chains below, sequenced in a study of T cells of healthy individuals. TCRdb passed the 5' RACE reads through MiXCR, listing each CDR3 protein once. This table holds 41,000 or so distinct CDR3 sequences, 4% to 5.5% found once. The receptors derive from a human donor in good health.

The chain joins TRBV12-3 or TRBV12-4 to TRBJ2-7, with 10 bases lining up with TRBD2. V gave up 6 bases and J gave up 4 bases; unmatched junction bases: 6. There are 14 residues in the CDR3. CDR3 nucleotide sequence: TGTGCCAGCAGGAGCTCTAGCGGGGGTTACGAGCAGTACTTC. Translated: CASRSSSGGYEQYF.

This clonotype was seen ten or more times. The chain couples TRBV7-2 to TRBJ1-1; D is unclear. The CDR3 has 12 residues. Germline lookup yields CDR1 SGHTA and CDR2 FQGNSA. Trimming removed 5 bases at V and 11 bases at J, with 15 bases between. CDR3 residues: CASSQQSLTAFF. The CDR3 nucleotides read TGTGCCAGCAGCCAGCAATCCCTGACGGCTTTCTTT.

This clonotype showed up many times. V and J are TRBV12-3 or TRBV12-4 and TRBJ2-1; D possibly corresponds to TRBD1 (5 bases). There are 17 residues in the CDR3. Trimming shortened V by 1 base and J by 4 bases, and 17 bases separated the two germline ends. This chain's CDR3 is CASSLGPGQGNYNEQFF. DNA for the CDR3: TGTGCCAGCAGTTTAGGACCAGGGCAGGGAAATTACAATGAGCAGTTCTTC.

In its sample, this clonotype was seen many times. The chain recombines TRBV2 with TRBJ2-3, with TRBD2 matching over 8 bases. The CDR3 runs to 13 residues. Trimming at V came to 6 bases and at J to 7 bases, leaving 6 bases not matched to a gene. In germline, CDR1 is SNHLY, CDR2 FYNNEI. CDR3 sequence (DNA): TGTGCCAGCAGACTAGCGGTTCAAAATACGCAGTATTTT. It is translated as CASRLAVQNTQYF.

In this sample, this clonotype turned up many times. This rearrangement joins TRBV24-1 to TRBJ2-1; the match to TRBD1 covers 7 bases. V shed 5 bases and J 6 bases; nucleotides not matched to a gene: 0. CDR3 size: 12 residues. The germline V gene has CDR1 KGHDR and CDR2 SFDVKD. The CDR3 reads CATSGDSNEQFF. In nucleotides, the CDR3 is TGTGCCACCAGTGGGGACAGCAATGAGCAGTTCTTC.

The table lists this clonotype with many counts. This chain joins TRBV6-1 and TRBJ1-4, with 10 positions matching TRBD1. Germline V CDR1 and CDR2: MNHNS, SASEGT. The CDR3 runs to 16 residues. The junction had 13 bases not matched to a gene; V was cut back by 4 bases and J by 11 bases. The CDR3 spells CASSGPGQGFVGKLFF. CDR3 nucleotide sequence: TGTGCCAGCAGTGGCCCGGGACAGGGGTTTGTCGGGAAACTGTTTTTT.

Comment on this clonotype: This may be a read error: a much more frequent sequence differs by one nucleotide. For the CDR3, the DNA is TGTGCCGGCAGTTTCTACAATCAGCCCCAGCATTTT. This gives the protein CAGSFYNQPQHF. This chain connects TRBV12-3 or TRBV12-4 to TRBJ1-5; D is unresolved. There are 12 residues in the CDR3.

This clonotype was counted ten times or more. V is TRBV11-2 and J is TRBJ2-7; D is perhaps TRBD1 (6 bases). The CDR3 length is 14 residues. CDR1 and CDR2 from the germline V gene are SGHAT and FQNNGV. The V end was cut by 2 bases, the J end by 1 base, with 9 bases between. CDR3 DNA sequence: TGTGCCAGCAGCTTATCCAGGGGATCCTACGAGCAGTACTTC. It translates to CASSLSRGSYEQYF.

The rearrangement joins TRBV2 to TRBJ1-3; 10 bases are a match to TRBD1. From germline, CDR1 is SNHLY and CDR2 FYNNEI. V lost 6 bases to trimming and J lost 1 base; unmatched junction nucleotides: 6. This CDR3 region has 16 residues. CDR3 DNA: TGTGCCAGCAGAGCCGGGACAGGGGATTCTGGAAACACCATATATTTT. It codes for CASRAGTGDSGNTIYF.

This clonotype was detected ten times or more. The chain joins TRBV7-2 to TRBJ2-3; D gene unclear. From germline, CDR1 is SGHTA and CDR2 FQGNSA. The V end was cut by 2 bases, the J end by 1 base, with 7 bases between. This CDR3 comprises 14 residues. CDR3 sequence (DNA): TGTGCCAGCAGCTTAAGAAGCGGCACAGATACGCAGTATTTT. Amino acid sequence: CASSLRSGTDTQYF.